This T cell receptor (beta chain) was retrieved from a study of blood T cell repertoires in COVID-19. Whole-study context: Sample material is recorded as cDNA or gDNA derived from T cells, B-cell-depleted T cells, or PBMCs.

Per the original data handling: Amplification with reference gene primers provided the estimates of nucleated cell counts. Method: immunoSEQ multiplex PCR; TCRdb's copy keeps in-frame clones and lacks some. The V and J calls and clone size come from that table; D and trimming were worked out from the DNA. The sample includes 250,000 to 300,000 clones, around 93% seen only once; the top ten take 1.2%. This clone was recorded a few times. The CDR3 sequence is 14 residues long. Germline CDR1 and CDR2: MDHEN and SYDVKM. V lost 6 bases to trimming and J lost 7 bases; unmatched junction nucleotides: 7. The chain uses TRBV28 and TRBJ1-5, with 9 bases that match TRBD1. Sequences were obtained from PBMCs or T cells enriched from blood (not recorded which). This sequence was found in a human donor in a cohort exposed to, infected with or recovered from COVID-19 (not recorded which). The donor label of this sample is uncertain. The CDR3 DNA reads TGTGCCAGCAGAGGGACAGGGAAAGGCCAGCCCCAGCATTTT. It translates to CASRGTGKGQPQHF.